The T cell receptor beta chain under discussion was sequenced for a study of molecular identifiers for immune sequencing clone quantification. The CDR3 totals 17 residues. The V gene's germline CDR1 is KGHSH and CDR2 LQKENI. V shed 1 base, J shed 0 bases, and the junction held 7 bases outside the gene matches. This clonotype was recorded many times. TCRdb re-called the PCR reads through MiXCR, storing one row per CDR3 protein. There are approximately 93,000 distinct CDR3 sequences in the sample; more than 20% occur only once, and 0.78% lies in the top ten. Input material: naive CD8+ T cells from blood, with Jurkat cell RNA spiked in. Indicated subset: FACS-sorted CD8+CD4-CCR7+CD45RA+ naive T cells. V gene TRBV18 combines with J gene TRBJ1-1; 8 bases align to TRBD1. The receptor was isolated from a human donor in good health. Some libraries in this study had Jurkat cell RNA spiked in. The CDR3 spells CASSPLGGGQVNTEAFF. In nucleotides, the CDR3 is TGTGCCAGCTCACCACTAGGTGGGGGACAGGTGAACACTGAAGCTTTCTTT.